This T cell receptor (beta chain) was profiled in a study of shared clonotypes between healthy human individuals. Clones were read by immunoSEQ multiplex PCR, and TCRdb kept only the in-frame ones, dropping some. The sample consists of some 2,500,000 clones, about nine tenths of them appearing once. The sequence was obtained from a man between 18 and 35 years old in good health. Some clones in this sample may be carry-over from other donors' samples. Sequences were obtained from naive CD4+ T cells from PBMCs. Subset reported: CD45RA+ positively selected.

The CDR3 coding sequence is TGTGCCAGCAGCCTGTTAGATACTAGAGAAGCTTTCTTT. Residues: CASSLLDTREAFF. V gene TRBV7-9 combines with J gene TRBJ1-1; no reliable D call. Trimming stripped 5 bases from V and 8 bases from J, with 15 bases between. Germline CDR1 is SEHNR and CDR2 is FQNEAQ (reference sequence). This CDR3 is built from 13 residues.